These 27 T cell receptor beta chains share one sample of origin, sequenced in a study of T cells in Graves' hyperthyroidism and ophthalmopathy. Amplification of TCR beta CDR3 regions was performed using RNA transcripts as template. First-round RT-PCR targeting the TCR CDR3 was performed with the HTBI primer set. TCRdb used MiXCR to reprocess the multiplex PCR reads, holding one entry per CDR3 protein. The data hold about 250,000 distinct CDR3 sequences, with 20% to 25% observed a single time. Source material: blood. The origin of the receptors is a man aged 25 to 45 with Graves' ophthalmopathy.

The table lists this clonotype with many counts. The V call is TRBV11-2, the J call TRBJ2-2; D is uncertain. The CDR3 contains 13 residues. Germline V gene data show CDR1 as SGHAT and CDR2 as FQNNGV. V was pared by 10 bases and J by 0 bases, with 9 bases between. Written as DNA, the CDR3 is TGTGCCATCACAGTGGCGAACACCGGGGAGCTGTTTTTT. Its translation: CAITVANTGELFF.

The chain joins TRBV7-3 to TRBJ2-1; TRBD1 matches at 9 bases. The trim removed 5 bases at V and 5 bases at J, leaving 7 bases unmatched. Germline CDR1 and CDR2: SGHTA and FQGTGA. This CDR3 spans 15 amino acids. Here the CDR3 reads CASSMWDRADNEQFF. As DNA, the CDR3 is TGTGCCAGCAGCATGTGGGACAGGGCGGACAATGAGCAGTTCTTC.

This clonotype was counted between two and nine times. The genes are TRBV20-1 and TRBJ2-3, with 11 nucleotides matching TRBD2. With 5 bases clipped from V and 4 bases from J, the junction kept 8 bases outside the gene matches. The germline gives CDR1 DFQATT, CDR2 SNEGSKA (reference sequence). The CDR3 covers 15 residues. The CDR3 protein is CSAGPLAGGADTQYF. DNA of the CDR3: TGCAGTGCTGGGCCCCTAGCGGGAGGCGCAGATACGCAGTATTTT.

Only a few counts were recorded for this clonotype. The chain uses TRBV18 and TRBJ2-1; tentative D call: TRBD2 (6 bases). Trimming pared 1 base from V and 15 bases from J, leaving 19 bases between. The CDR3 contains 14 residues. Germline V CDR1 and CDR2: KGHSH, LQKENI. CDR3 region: CASSPRITGAPAFF. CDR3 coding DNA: TGTGCCAGCTCACCACGGATAACGGGAGCCCCTGCGTTCTTC.

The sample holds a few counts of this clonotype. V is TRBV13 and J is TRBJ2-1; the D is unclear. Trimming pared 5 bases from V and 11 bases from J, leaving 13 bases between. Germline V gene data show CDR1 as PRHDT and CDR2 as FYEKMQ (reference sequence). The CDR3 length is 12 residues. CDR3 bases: TGTGCCAGCAGCCACGACGGGCCAAAGCAGTTCTTC. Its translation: CASSHDGPKQFF. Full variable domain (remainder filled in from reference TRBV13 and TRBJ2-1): AAGVIQSPRHLIKEKRETATLKCYPIPRHDTVYWYQQGPGQDPQFLISFYEKMQSDKGSIPDRFSAQQFSDYHSELNMSSLELGDSALYFCASSHDGPKQFFGPGTRLTVL.

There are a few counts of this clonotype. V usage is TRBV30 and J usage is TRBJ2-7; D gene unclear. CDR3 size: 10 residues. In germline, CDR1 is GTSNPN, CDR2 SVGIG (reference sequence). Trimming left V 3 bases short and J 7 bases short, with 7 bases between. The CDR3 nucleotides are TGTGCCTGGAGCGACCGAGAGCAGTACTTC. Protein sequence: CAWSDREQYF.

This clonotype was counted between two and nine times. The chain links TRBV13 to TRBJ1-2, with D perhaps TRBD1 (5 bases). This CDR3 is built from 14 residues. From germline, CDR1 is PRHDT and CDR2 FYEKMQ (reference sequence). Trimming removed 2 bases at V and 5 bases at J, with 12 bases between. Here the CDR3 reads CASSLIQGGYGYTF. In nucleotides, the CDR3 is TGTGCCAGCAGCTTAATCCAGGGAGGGTATGGCTACACCTTC.

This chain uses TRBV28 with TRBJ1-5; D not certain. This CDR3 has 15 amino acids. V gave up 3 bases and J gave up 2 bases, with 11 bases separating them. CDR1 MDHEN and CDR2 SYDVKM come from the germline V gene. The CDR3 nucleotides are TGTGCCAGCAGTTTTGAGCCGCTAGGCAATCAGCCCCAGCATTTT. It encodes CASSFEPLGNQPQHF.

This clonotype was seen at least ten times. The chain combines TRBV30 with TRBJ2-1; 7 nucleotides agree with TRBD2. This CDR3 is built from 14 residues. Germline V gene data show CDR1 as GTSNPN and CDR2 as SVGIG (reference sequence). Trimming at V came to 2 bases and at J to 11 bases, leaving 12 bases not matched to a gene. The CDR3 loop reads CAWSWSGELDKQFF. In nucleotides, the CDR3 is TGTGCCTGGAGTTGGAGCGGGGAGTTGGATAAGCAGTTCTTC.

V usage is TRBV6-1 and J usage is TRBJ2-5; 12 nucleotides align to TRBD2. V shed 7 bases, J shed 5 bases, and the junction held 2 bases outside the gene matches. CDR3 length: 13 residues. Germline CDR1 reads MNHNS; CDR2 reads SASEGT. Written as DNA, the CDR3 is TGTGCCAGCACGACTAGCGGGAGTGAGACCCAGTACTTC. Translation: CASTTSGSETQYF.

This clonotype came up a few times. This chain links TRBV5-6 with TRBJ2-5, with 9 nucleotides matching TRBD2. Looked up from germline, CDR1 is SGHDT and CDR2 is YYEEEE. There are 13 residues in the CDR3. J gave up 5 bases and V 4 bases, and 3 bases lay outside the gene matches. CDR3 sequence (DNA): TGTGCCAGCAGCATGGGACTAGCTGAGACCCAGTACTTC. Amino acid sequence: CASSMGLAETQYF. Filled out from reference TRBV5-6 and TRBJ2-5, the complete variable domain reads DAGVTQSPTHLIKTRGQQVTLRCSPKSGHDTVSWYQQALGQGPQFIFQYYEEEERQRGNFPDRFSGHQFPNYSSELNVNALLLGDSALYLCASSMGLAETQYFGPGTRLLVL.

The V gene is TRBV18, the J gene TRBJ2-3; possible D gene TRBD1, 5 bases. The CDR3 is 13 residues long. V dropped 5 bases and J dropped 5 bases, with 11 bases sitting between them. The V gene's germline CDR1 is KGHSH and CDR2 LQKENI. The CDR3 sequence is CASSSVGVDTQYF. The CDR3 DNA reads TGTGCCAGCTCATCGGTAGGGGTAGATACGCAGTATTTT.

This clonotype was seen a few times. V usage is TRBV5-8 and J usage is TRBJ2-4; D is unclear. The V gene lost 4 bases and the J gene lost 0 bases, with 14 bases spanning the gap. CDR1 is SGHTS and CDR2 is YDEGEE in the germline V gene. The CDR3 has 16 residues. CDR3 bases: TGTGCCAGCAGCCCGTGGACGACCCTAGCCAAAAACATTCAGTACTTC. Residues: CASSPWTTLAKNIQYF.

CDR3 sequence (DNA): TGTGCCAGCAGCCCGGGATACACCGGGGAGCTGTTTTTT. Encoded protein: CASSPGYTGELFF. The V and J genes are TRBV7-3 and TRBJ2-2, with D possibly matching TRBD2 (5 bases). The CDR3 has 13 residues. Between the trimmed V and J ends, which lost 5 bases and 3 bases, there was a span of 7 bases. Germline CDR1 is SGHTA and CDR2 is FQGTGA. The entire variable domain, with the rest obtained from reference TRBV7-3 and TRBJ2-2, is as follows: GAGVSQTPSNKVTEKGKYVELRCDPISGHTALYWYRQSLGQGPEFLIYFQGTGAADDSGLPNDRFFAVRPEGSVSTLKIQRTERGDSAVYLCASSPGYTGELFFGEGSRLTVL.

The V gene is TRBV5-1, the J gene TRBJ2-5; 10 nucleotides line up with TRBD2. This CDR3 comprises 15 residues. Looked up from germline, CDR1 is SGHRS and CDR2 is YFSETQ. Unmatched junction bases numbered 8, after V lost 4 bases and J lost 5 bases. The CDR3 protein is CASSSSGRRGETQYF. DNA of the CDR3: TGCGCCAGCAGCAGTAGCGGGAGGAGGGGGGAGACCCAGTACTTC. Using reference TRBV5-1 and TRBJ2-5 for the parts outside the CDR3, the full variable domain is KAGVTQTPRYLIKTRGQQVTLSCSPISGHRSVSWYQQTPGQGLQFLFEYFSETQRNKGNFPGRFSGRQFSNSRSEMNVSTLELGDSALYLCASSSSGRRGETQYFGPGTRLLVL.

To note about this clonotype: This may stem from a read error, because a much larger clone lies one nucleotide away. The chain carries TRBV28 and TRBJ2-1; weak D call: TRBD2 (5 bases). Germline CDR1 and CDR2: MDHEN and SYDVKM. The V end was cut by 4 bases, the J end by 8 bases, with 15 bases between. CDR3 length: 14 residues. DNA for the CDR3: TGTGCCAGCAGTTCCTCCCCTGGCGGGTATGAGCAGTTCTTC. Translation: CASSSSPGGYEQFF.

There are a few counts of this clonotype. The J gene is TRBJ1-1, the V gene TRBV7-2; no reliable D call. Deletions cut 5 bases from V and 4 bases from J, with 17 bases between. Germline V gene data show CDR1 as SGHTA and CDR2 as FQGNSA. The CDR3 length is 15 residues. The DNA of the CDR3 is TGTGCCAGCAGCCAGAGCGCCCTACGGTTCACTGAAGCTTTCTTT. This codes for CASSQSALRFTEAFF.

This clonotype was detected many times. CDR3 DNA sequence: TGTGCCAGCAGTTTCCGGGGACTAGCCTACACAGATACGCAGTATTTT. It translates to CASSFRGLAYTDTQYF. V and J are TRBV27 and TRBJ2-3; 9 nucleotides agree with TRBD2. The CDR3 contains 16 residues. Germline CDR1 and CDR2: MNHEY and SMNVEV (reference sequence). J lost 2 bases, V lost 3 bases, and 6 bases had no gene match.

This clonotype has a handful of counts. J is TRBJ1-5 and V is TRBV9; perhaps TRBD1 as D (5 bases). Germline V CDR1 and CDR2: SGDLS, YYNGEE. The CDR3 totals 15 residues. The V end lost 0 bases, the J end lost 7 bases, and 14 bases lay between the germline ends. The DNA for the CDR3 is TGTGCCAGCAGCGTAGGACCAGGGAGAGGGCAGCCCCAGCATTTT. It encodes CASSVGPGRGQPQHF.

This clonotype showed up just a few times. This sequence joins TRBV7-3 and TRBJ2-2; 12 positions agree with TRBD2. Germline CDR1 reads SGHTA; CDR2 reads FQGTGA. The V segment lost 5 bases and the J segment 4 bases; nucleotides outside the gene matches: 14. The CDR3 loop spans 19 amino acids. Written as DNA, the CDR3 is TGTGCCAGCAGCCCTAGTCCCCGGGGACTAGCGGGCGGCACCGGGGAGCTGTTTTTT. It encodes CASSPSPRGLAGGTGELFF.

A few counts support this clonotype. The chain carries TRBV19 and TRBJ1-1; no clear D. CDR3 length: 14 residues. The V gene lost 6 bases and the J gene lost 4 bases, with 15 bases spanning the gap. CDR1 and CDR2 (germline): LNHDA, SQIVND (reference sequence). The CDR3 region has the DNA TGTGCCAGTAGCCAAGGGAGGGTGGGCACTGAAGCTTTCTTT. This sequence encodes CASSQGRVGTEAFF. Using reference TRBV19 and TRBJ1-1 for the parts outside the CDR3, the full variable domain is DGGITQSPKYLFRKEGQNVTLSCEQNLNHDAMYWYRQDPGQGLRLIYYSQIVNDFQKGDIAEGYSVSREKKESFPLTVTSAQKNPTAFYLCASSQGRVGTEAFFGQGTRLTVV.

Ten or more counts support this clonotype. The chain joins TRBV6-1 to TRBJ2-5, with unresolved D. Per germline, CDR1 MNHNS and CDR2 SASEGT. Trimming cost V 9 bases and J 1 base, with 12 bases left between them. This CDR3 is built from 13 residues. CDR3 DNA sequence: TGTGCCAGTAGGTTACCGTCCCAAGAGACCCAGTACTTC. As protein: CASRLPSQETQYF.

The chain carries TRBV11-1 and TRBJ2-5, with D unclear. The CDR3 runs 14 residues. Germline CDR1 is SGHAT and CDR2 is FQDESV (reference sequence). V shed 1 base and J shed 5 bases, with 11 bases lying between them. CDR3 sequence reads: CASSLVGKEETQYF. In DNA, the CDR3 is TGTGCCAGCAGCTTAGTAGGGAAGGAGGAGACCCAGTACTTC.

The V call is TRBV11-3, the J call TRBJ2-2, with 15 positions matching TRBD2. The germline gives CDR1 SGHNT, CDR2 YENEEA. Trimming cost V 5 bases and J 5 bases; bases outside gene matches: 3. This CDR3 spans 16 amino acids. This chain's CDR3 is CASSKGLAGGTGELFF. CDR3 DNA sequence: TGTGCCAGCAGCAAGGGACTAGCGGGAGGAACCGGGGAGCTGTTTTTT.

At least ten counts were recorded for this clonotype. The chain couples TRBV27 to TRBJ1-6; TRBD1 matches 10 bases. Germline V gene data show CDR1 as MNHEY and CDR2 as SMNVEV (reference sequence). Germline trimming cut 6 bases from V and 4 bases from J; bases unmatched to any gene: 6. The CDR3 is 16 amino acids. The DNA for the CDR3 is TGTGCCAGCAGGGGGACAGGGGCAATATATAATTCACCCCTCCACTTT. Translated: CASRGTGAIYNSPLHF.

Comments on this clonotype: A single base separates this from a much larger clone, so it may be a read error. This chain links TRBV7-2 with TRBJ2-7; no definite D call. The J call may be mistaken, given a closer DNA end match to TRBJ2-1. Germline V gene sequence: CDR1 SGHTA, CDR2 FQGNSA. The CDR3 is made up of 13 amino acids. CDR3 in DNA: TGTGCCAGCAGCTTTGGCGGAACCTACGAGCAGTTCTTC. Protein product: CASSFGGTYEQFF.

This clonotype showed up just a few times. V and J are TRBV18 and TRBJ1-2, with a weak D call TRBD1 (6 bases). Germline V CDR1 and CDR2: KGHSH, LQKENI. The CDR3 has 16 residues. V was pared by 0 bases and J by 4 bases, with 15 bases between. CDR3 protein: CASSPPDSGGAYGYTF. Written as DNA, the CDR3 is TGTGCCAGCTCACCACCAGATTCCGGGGGCGCCTATGGCTACACCTTC.